The entry below gives a single T cell receptor (beta chain) sequence along with its context. Its antigen is not identified. Sequencing was performed with immunoSEQ multiplex PCR; in TCRdb, only in-frame clones are kept and a portion is missing. The data hold around 70,000 clones, with roughly nine tenths observed a single time. This sample was included in a study of OX40 agonist ivuxolimab in advanced cancers. Study-level information: Among those enrolled, mean age was about 60 years (range roughly 20 to 80) and about 79% were male.

Trimming took 7 bases from V and 4 from J, leaving 7 bases between them. CDR3 length: 12 amino acids. In germline, CDR1 is MNHNS, CDR2 SASEGT. Study-level findings and limits: Averaging showed that CD8+ T cells had more expanded clones than CD4+ did.

The V and J genes are TRBV6-1 and TRBJ2-2, with D uncertain. Sample: CD4+ or CD8+ T cells sorted from blood, taken in a trial of the OX40 agonist ivuxolimab. The sequence derives from an adult with an advanced solid tumor such as melanoma, head and neck, liver or kidney cancer. In DNA, the CDR3 is TGTGCCAGCACGTGGCTCACCGGGGAGCTGTTTTTT. This sequence encodes CASTWLTGELFF.